The rows below give T cell receptor beta chains drawn from one sample of a study of CD8 T cells in ankylosing spondylitis. TCRdb re-called the 5' RACE reads through MiXCR, storing one row per CDR3 protein. The sample has about 150,000 distinct CDR3 sequences; roughly 34% are singletons. The sequencing input was synovial fluid, either unsorted or a sorted T cell fraction (not recorded which). These receptors all stem from a male donor with ankylosing spondylitis. CDR3s include the opening cysteine and the closing phenylalanine or tryptophan. A D gene is named only where the DNA matches it firmly. A row's size may be missing; if present it is once, few, many or a size class.

.	TRBV20-1	.	TRBJ1-6	TGCAGTGCTAGCCTGGCGGCAGGCACACATAATTCACCCCTCCACTTT	CSASLAAGTHNSPLHF
many	TRBV7-2	.	TRBJ2-7	TGTGCCAGCAGCTTATTCGGCGCCGAGCAGTACTTC	CASSLFGAEQYF
few	TRBV7-3	.	TRBJ1-1	TGTGCCAGCAGCTTACATGGGGCAGGGATGAAGACTGAAGCTTTCTTT	CASSLHGAGMKTEAFF
.	TRBV3-1	.	TRBJ2-2	TGTGCCAGCAGCCAAGTGATTTCGAACACCGGGGAGCTGTTTTTT	CASSQVISNTGELFF
many	TRBV25-1	.	TRBJ1-1	TGTGCCAGCAGTGAATTAGAGGGTTCGGCTGAAGCTTTCTTT	CASSELEGSAEAFF
many	TRBV2	.	TRBJ1-2	TGTGCCAGCAGTGAAGAGCCGTATGGCTACACCTTC	CASSEEPYGYTF
.	TRBV12-3/TRBV12-4	.	TRBJ2-1	TGTGCCAGCAGTTTAGAGGCGAGGTCCAGTAAAACTTTCTTC	CASSLEARSSKTFF
many	TRBV4-3	TRBD1	TRBJ1-2	TGCGCCAGCAGCCAAACAGGGGGGGCCTATGGCTACACCTTC	CASSQTGGAYGYTF
.	TRBV7-2	.	TRBJ1-4	TGTGCCAGCAGCCCGGGGGGGTACCCTGAAAAACTGTTTTTT	CASSPGGYPEKLFF
once	TRBV6-1	TRBD2	TRBJ2-1	TGTGCCAGCTGCACCACCAGCGGGGGATATCGTGAGCAGTTCTTC	CASCTTSGGYREQFF
few	TRBV4-2	.	TRBJ1-2	TGTGCCAGCAGCCAAGATCAGAGGACATCTAACTATGGCTACACCTTC	CASSQDQRTSNYGYTF
medium-sized	TRBV5-5	.	TRBJ1-1	TGTGCCAGCAGCTCCCGTTTGGGGGTTCTGGGCACTGAAGCTTTCTTT	CASSSRLGVLGTEAFF
many	TRBV28	TRBD1	TRBJ1-5	TGTGCCAGCAGTTCACCCGGGACAGGGGTTCTGAGCAATCAGCCCCAGCATTTT	CASSSPGTGVLSNQPQHF
few	TRBV7-3	.	TRBJ2-5	TGTGCCAGCAGCCCGACACCGAAAGAGACCCAGTACTTC	CASSPTPKETQYF
.	TRBV3-1	.	TRBJ1-4	TGTGCCAGCAGCCAAGACTGGCCAGGGACGGCTGCAACTAATGAAAAACTGTTTTTT	CASSQDWPGTAATNEKLFF
.	TRBV9	.	TRBJ1-1	TGTGCCAGCAGCGTAGCCGGAAGGGGAATGAACACTGAAGCTTTCTTT	CASSVAGRGMNTEAFF
.	TRBV12-3/TRBV12-4	.	TRBJ1-1	TGTGCCAGCACCTCGGGGGGGTTTTGGACTGAAGCTTTCTTT	CASTSGGFWTEAFF
.	TRBV11-1	TRBD2	TRBJ2-1	TGTGCCAGCAGATCAAGCGGGAGAGTTTTTAATGAGCAGTTCTTC	CASRSSGRVFNEQFF
.	TRBV4-2	.	TRBJ2-1	TGTGCCAGCAGCCCTCGGACCATGGTTAGAGATGAGCAGTTCTTC	CASSPRTMVRDEQFF
.	TRBV6-5	.	TRBJ2-5	TGTGCCAGCAGTTCGCAGGGGATTGAAGAGACCCAGTACTTC	CASSSQGIEETQYF
many	TRBV6-2/TRBV6-3	.	TRBJ2-5	TGTGCCAGCAACCACGCTGTATTTCAAGAGACCCAGTACTTC	CASNHAVFQETQYF
few	TRBV24-1	.	TRBJ2-7	TGTGCCACCAGTGGACCAGGGACTGGTGGGAACTACGAGCAGTACTTC	CATSGPGTGGNYEQYF
.	TRBV24-1	.	TRBJ2-2	TGTGCCACCAGTGACGCTAGGGCCGGGGAGCTGTTTTTT	CATSDARAGELFF
few	TRBV5-8	TRBD2	TRBJ2-3	TGTGCCAGCAGCGACTGGACTAGCGGGAGTGCAGATACGCAGTATTTT	CASSDWTSGSADTQYF
few	TRBV20-1	.	TRBJ1-1	TGCAGTGCTAGGATCCGGGGGCAGAACACTGAAGCTTTCTTT	CSARIRGQNTEAFF
many	TRBV14	.	TRBJ1-6	TGTGCCAGCAGCCACGAGGTCTATAATTCACCCCTCCACTTT	CASSHEVYNSPLHF
.	TRBV7-2	TRBD1	TRBJ1-4	TGTGCCAGCAGCGGGAGACAGGGGGGAGTTTATGAAAAACTGTTTTTT	CASSGRQGGVYEKLFF
.	TRBV7-2	.	TRBJ2-3	TGTGCCAGCAGCTTAACGTCTCACTGGAGGGATACGCAGTATTTT	CASSLTSHWRDTQYF
many	TRBV24-1	TRBD1	TRBJ2-1	TGTGCCACCAGTGATTTCGGGGACAGGGGGAAGGATGAGCAGTTCTTC	CATSDFGDRGKDEQFF
.	TRBV5-5	.	TRBJ2-1	TGTGCCAGCAGCGGTCGCACCACCTCCTACAATGAGCAGTTCTTC	CASSGRTTSYNEQFF
many	TRBV7-2	.	TRBJ1-2	TGTGCCAGCAGCTTAATATTAGGGTCCTATGGCTACACCTTC	CASSLILGSYGYTF
many	TRBV6-1	.	TRBJ1-3	TGTGCCAGCGGCGGTGGGGGTACTGGAAACACCATATATTTT	CASGGGGTGNTIYF
many	TRBV6-1	.	TRBJ2-7	TGTGCCAGCAATCGACCCGACGGGGCCGAGCAGTACTTC	CASNRPDGAEQYF
.	TRBV20-1	.	TRBJ1-2	TGCAGTGCTAGAACCGTACAGCCGTCTCCCCACAACTATGGCTACACCTTC	CSARTVQPSPHNYGYTF
many	TRBV2	TRBD2	TRBJ2-2	TGTGCCAGCAGGCGAACTAGCGGGAGTTTCACCGGGGAGCTGTTTTTT	CASRRTSGSFTGELFF
.	TRBV12-3/TRBV12-4	TRBD1	TRBJ2-7	TGTGCCAGCAGTTTAAGTCAGGGGGCAGCCTACGAGCAGTACTTC	CASSLSQGAAYEQYF
many	TRBV28	TRBD1	TRBJ2-1	TGTGCCAGCAGGTCAGGGGGCATTAATGAGCAGTTCTTC	CASRSGGINEQFF
.	TRBV20-1	.	TRBJ2-2	TGCAGTGCCCATAGTCGGACCTACACCGGGGAGCTGTTTTTT	CSAHSRTYTGELFF
many	TRBV19	TRBD1	TRBJ1-1	TGTGCCAGTAGTGAATGGGGTCGACAGGGATCCAGCGGAGCTTTCTTT	CASSEWGRQGSSGAFF
.	TRBV20-1	.	TRBJ2-7	TGCAGCATCGATAGGGGGGGGGTGACCTACGAGCAGTACTTC	CSIDRGGVTYEQYF
many	TRBV12-3/TRBV12-4	.	TRBJ2-1	TGTGCCAGCAGTTTGGGCAGGCCGGACAATGAGCAGTTCTTC	CASSLGRPDNEQFF
many	TRBV3-1	.	TRBJ1-2	TGTGCCAGCAGCCAGACCACAGCGGGCTACACCTTC	CASSQTTAGYTF
.	TRBV5-1	TRBD1	TRBJ2-2	TGCGCCAGCAGCTTGGAAGGATCGGGGACAGGGTTCACCGGGGAGCTGTTTTTT	CASSLEGSGTGFTGELFF
once	TRBV20-1	.	TRBJ2-5	TGCAGTGCTACCCGGCCTTTATTTCGATATCAAGAGACCCAGTACTTC	CSATRPLFRYQETQYF
.	TRBV5-1	.	TRBJ2-3	TGCGCCAGCAGCCTCCAAACTAGCACAGATACGCAGTATTTT	CASSLQTSTDTQYF
few	TRBV5-1	.	TRBJ2-7	TGCGCCAGCAGCTTGGTAGTACGGGAAGAGCAGTACTTC	CASSLVVREEQYF
.	TRBV7-6	.	TRBJ1-1	TGTGCCAGCAGCTTAGTTTCAGCCCCGAACACTGAAGCTTTCTTT	CASSLVSAPNTEAFF
.	TRBV12-3/TRBV12-4	TRBD2	TRBJ2-1	TGTGCCAGCAGTTTAAGGACTAGCGGGGTTTACAATGAGCAGTTCTTC	CASSLRTSGVYNEQFF
few	TRBV11-2	TRBD2	TRBJ2-1	TGTGCCAGCAGCCTCCAGACTAGCTCACCCTACAATGAGCAGTTCTTC	CASSLQTSSPYNEQFF
many	TRBV7-9	.	TRBJ2-7	TGTGCCAGCAGCCCAAGAAGTACCCACGAGCAGTACTTC	CASSPRSTHEQYF